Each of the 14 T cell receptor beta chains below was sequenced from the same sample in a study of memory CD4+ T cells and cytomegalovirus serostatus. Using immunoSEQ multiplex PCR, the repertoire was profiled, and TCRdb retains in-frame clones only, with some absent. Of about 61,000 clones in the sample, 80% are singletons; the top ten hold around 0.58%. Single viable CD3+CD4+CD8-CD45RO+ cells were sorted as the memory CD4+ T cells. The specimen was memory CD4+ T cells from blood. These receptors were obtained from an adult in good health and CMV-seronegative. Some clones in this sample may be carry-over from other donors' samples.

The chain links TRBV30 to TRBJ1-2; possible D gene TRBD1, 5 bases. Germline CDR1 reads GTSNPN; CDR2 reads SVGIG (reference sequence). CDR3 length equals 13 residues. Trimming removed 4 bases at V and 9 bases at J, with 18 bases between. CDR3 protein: CAWTVPRQGSYTF. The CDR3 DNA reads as TGTGCCTGGACCGTACCGCGGCAGGGTAGCTACACCTTC.

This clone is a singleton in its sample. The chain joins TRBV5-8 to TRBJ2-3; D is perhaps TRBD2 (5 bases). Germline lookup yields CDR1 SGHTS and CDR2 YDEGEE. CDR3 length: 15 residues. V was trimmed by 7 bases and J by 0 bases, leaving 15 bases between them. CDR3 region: CASYARLISTDTQYF. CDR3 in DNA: TGTGCCAGCTACGCGCGACTAATTAGCACAGATACGCAGTATTTT.

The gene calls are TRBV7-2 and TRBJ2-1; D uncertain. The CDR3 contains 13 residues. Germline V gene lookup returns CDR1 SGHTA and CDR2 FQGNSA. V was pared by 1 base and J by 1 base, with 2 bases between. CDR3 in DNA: TGTGCCAGCAGCTTAGGATCCTACAATGAGCAGTTCTTC. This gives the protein CASSLGSYNEQFF.

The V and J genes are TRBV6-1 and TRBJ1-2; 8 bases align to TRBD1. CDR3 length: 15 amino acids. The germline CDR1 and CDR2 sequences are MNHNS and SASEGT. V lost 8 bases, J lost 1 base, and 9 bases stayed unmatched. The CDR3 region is CASRADRGGNYGYTF. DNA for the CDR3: TGTGCCAGCCGTGCCGACAGGGGTGGTAACTATGGCTACACCTTC.

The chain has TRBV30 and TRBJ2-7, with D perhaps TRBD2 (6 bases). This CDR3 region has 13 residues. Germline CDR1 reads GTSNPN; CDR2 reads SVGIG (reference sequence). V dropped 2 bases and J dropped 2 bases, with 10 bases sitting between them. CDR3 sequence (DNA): TGTGCCTGGAGTCGACTAGGGGCCTACGAGCAGTACTTC. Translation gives CAWSRLGAYEQYF.

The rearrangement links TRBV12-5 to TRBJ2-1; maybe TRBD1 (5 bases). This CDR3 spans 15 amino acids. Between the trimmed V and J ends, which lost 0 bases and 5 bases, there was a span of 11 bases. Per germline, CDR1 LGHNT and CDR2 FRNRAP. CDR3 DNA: TGTGCTAGTGGTTTGGTAGCAGGGAAGGACAATGAGCAGTTCTTC. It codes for CASGLVAGKDNEQFF.

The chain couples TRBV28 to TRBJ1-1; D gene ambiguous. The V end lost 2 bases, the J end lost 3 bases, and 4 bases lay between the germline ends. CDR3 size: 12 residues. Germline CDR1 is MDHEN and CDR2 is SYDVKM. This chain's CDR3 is CASSLRYTEAFF. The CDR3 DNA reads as TGTGCCAGCAGTTTAAGATACACTGAAGCTTTCTTT.

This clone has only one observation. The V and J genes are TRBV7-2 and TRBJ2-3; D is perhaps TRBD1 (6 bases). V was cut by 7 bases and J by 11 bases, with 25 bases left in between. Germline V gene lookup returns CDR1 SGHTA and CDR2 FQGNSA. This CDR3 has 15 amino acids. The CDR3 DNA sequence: TGTGCCAGCACCCTCGACTTAGGGGGTGGATATGAGCAGTATTTT. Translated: CASTLDLGGGYEQYF.

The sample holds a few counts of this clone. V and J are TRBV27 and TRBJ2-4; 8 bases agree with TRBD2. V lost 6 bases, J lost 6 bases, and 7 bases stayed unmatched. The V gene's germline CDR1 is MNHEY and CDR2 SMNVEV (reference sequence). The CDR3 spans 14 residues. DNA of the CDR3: TGTGCCAGCAGACCAGCGGGGGCCGGAAACATTCAGTACTTC. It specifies CASRPAGAGNIQYF.

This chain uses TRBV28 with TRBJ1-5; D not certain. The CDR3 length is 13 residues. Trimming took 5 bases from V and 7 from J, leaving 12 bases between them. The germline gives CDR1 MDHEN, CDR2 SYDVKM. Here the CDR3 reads CASSPSGWQPQHF. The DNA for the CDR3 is TGTGCCAGCAGTCCGTCTGGTTGGCAGCCCCAGCATTTT.

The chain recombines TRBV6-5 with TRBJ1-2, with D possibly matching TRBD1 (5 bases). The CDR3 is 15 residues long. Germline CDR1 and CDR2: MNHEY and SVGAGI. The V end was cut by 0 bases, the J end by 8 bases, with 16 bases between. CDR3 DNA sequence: TGTGCCAGCAGTTACTCGATTGTCAGGGAGGAAGGCTACACCTTC. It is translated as CASSYSIVREEGYTF.

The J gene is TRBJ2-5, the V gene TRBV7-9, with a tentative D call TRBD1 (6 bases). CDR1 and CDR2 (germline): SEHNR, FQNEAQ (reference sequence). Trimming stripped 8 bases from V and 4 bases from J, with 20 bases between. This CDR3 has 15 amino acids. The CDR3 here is CASGNGDISLETQYF. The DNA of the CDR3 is TGTGCCAGCGGCAACGGGGACATTTCCTTAGAGACCCAGTACTTC.

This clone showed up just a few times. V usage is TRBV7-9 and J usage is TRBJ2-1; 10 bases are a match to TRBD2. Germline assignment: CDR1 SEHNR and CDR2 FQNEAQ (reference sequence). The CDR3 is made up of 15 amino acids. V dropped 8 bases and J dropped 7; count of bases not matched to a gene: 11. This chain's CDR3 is CASFGGTSGINEQFF. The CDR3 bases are TGTGCCAGCTTTGGGGGAACTAGCGGGATAAATGAGCAGTTCTTC.

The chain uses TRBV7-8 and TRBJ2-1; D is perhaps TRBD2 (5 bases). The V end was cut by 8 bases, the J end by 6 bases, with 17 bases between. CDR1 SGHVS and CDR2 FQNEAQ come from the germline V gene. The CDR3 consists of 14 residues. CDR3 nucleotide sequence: TGTGCCAGCGGGCACCGTGCTCGGGGCAATGAGCAGTTCTTC. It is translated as CASGHRARGNEQFF.